The 8 T cell receptor beta chains below all came from one sample that was sequenced in a study of CD8 T cells in Susac syndrome. A quantity of about 0.45 to 1 ug RNA underwent reverse transcription using random hexamers. TCRdb called the immunoSEQ multiplex PCR reads again in MiXCR, with one record for every CDR3 protein. The profile shows around 270,000 distinct CDR3 sequences, approximately 90% of them singletons. Sequencing was done on a sample of CD8+ T cells from PBMCs. These receptors all come from a human donor with multiple sclerosis.

The sample holds one count of this clonotype. The V call is TRBV11-2, the J call TRBJ2-7; D unresolved. CDR3 length equals 11 residues. The germline V and J ends were trimmed by 2 bases and 5 bases, with 4 bases remaining between them. Germline V gene lookup returns CDR1 SGHAT and CDR2 FQNNGV. The CDR3 DNA is TGTGCCAGCAGCTTATTCGACGAGCAGTACTTC. Translation: CASSLFDEQYF.

The V gene is TRBV20-1, the J gene TRBJ2-7; TRBD1 or TRBD2 may be the D gene (5 bases each). CDR1 and CDR2 from the germline V gene are DFQATT and SNEGSKA (reference sequence). With 2 bases removed from V and 3 bases from J, the gap between germline ends came to 14 bases. The CDR3 loop spans 14 amino acids. CDR3 amino acids: CSARPARGFYEQYF. The CDR3 nucleotides are TGCAGTGCTAGACCCGCTCGGGGCTTCTACGAGCAGTACTTC.

The genes are TRBV5-1 and TRBJ2-1; D is ambiguous. The CDR3 has 14 residues. V dropped 0 bases and J dropped 4 bases, with 8 bases sitting between them. Germline CDR1 and CDR2: SGHRS and YFSETQ. Written as DNA, the CDR3 is TGCGCCAGCAGCTTGGATTGGCAGTACAATGAGCAGTTCTTC. Encoded protein: CASSLDWQYNEQFF.

Here the CDR3 DNA reads TGTGCCACCCAAACCACCGGGACTAGTTCCTACAATGAGCAGTTCTTC. Translation gives CATQTTGTSSYNEQFF. This chain joins TRBV5-4 and TRBJ2-1, with TRBD2 matching 8 bases. Germline V CDR1 and CDR2: SGHNT, YYREEE (reference sequence). Losses at the gene ends were 9 bases for V and 1 base for J; bases not matched to a gene: 12. The CDR3 has 16 amino acids.

The rearrangement uses TRBV2 and TRBJ2-1; 8 nucleotides match TRBD1. The CDR3 has 14 amino acids. Looked up from germline, CDR1 is SNHLY and CDR2 is FYNNEI. After removal of 4 bases from V and 4 bases from J, the junction contained 3 bases not matched to a gene. DNA for the CDR3: TGTGCCAGCAGTGGAGACAGGGGTTACAATGAGCAGTTCTTC. Translation gives CASSGDRGYNEQFF. Complete variable domain (other parts from reference TRBV2 and TRBJ2-1): EPEVTQTPSHQVTQMGQEVILRCVPISNHLYFYWYRQILGQKVEFLVSFYNNEISEKSEIFDDQFSVERPDGSNFTLKIRSTKLEDSAMYFCASSGDRGYNEQFFGPGTRLTVL.

The chain is built from TRBV4-3 and TRBJ2-2; 7 bases align to TRBD1. Germline CDR1 reads LGHNA; CDR2 reads YSLEER. V lost 0 bases to trimming and J lost 5 bases; unmatched junction nucleotides: 9. This CDR3 region has 17 residues. The CDR3 DNA reads TGCGCCAGCAGCCAAGATCAAGTAACAGGGGATACCGGGGAGCTGTTTTTT. Translating gives CASSQDQVTGDTGELFF.

The rearrangement joins TRBV20-1 to TRBJ1-2, with 12 bases that match TRBD1. The CDR3 has 19 residues. Germline V gene data show CDR1 as DFQATT and CDR2 as SNEGSKA (reference sequence). J lost 6 bases, V lost 3 bases, and 20 bases had no gene match. The CDR3 sequence: CSARQTLTGTGGLGNGYTF. The CDR3, as DNA: TGCAGTGCTAGGCAAACTCTTACCGGGACAGGGGGCTTGGGAAATGGCTACACCTTC.

The J gene is TRBJ1-6, the V gene TRBV7-6, with D maybe TRBD1 (5 bases). The CDR3 has 15 residues. In germline, CDR1 is SGHVS, CDR2 FNYEAQ. V lost 1 base to trimming and J lost 7 bases, with 11 bases between them. The CDR3 sequence is CASSLGSGINSPLHF. CDR3 bases: TGTGCCAGCAGCTTAGGGTCAGGGATCAATTCACCCCTCCACTTT.